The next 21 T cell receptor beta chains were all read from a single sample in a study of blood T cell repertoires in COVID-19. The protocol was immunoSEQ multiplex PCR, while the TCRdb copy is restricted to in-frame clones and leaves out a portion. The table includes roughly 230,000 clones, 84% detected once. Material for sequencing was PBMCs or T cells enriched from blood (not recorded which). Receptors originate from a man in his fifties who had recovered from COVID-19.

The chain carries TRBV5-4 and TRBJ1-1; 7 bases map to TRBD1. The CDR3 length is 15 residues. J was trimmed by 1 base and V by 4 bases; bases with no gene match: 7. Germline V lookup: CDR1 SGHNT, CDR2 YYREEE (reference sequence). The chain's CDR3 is CASSGTGTANTEAFF. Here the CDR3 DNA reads TGTGCCAGCAGCGGTACCGGGACAGCGAACACTGAAGCTTTCTTT.

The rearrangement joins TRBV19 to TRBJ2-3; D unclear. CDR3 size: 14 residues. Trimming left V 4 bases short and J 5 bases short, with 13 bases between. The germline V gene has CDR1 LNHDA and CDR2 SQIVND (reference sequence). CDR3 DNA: TGTGCCAGTAGTACCTCGGGTGGGTTAGATACGCAGTATTTT. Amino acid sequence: CASSTSGGLDTQYF.

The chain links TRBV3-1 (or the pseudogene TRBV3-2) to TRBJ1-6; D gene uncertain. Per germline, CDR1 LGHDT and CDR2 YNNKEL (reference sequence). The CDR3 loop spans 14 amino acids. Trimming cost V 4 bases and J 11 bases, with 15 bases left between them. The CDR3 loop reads CASSPGRVGTPLHF. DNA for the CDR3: TGTGCCAGCAGCCCCGGCCGGGTCGGGACACCCCTCCACTTT.

The CDR3 DNA reads as TGTGCCAGCAGCTTAGGAACTAGCGGGAGGTCGGGCAATGAGCAGTTCTTC. It translates to CASSLGTSGRSGNEQFF. This chain connects TRBV7-2 to TRBJ2-1; 12 nucleotides agree with TRBD2. Germline assignment: CDR1 SGHTA and CDR2 FQGNSA. The V and J ends lost 1 base and 6 bases, in that order; junction bases with no gene match: 7. The CDR3 is 17 residues long.

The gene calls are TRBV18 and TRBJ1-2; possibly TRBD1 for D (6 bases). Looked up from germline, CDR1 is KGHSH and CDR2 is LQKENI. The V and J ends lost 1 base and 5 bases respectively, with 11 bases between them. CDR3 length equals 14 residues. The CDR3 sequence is CASSPLQGTYGYTF. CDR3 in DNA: TGTGCCAGCTCACCACTACAGGGAACGTATGGCTACACCTTC.

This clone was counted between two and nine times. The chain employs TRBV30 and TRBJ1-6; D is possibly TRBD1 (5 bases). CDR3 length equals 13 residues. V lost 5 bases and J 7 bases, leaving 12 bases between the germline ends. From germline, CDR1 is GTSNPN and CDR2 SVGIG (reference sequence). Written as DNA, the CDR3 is TGTGCCTGGGGGGCAGGGCAAAATTCACCCCTCCACTTT. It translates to CAWGAGQNSPLHF.

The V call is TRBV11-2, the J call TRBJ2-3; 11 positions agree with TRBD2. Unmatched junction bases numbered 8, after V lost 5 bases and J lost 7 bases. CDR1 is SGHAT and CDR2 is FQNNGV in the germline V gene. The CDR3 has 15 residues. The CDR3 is CASSLAGLAVYTQYF. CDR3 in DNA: TGTGCCAGCAGCCTTGCGGGACTAGCGGTATATACGCAGTATTTT.

CDR3 region: CASSASGTANYGYTF. Written as DNA, the CDR3 is TGTGCCAGCAGCGCCTCCGGGACAGCAAACTATGGCTACACCTTC. This chain links TRBV11-3 with TRBJ1-2, with TRBD1 identical over 7 bases. Losses at the gene ends were 5 bases for V and 2 bases for J; bases not matched to a gene: 8. CDR3 length equals 15 residues. The germline V gene encodes CDR1 SGHNT and CDR2 YENEEA.

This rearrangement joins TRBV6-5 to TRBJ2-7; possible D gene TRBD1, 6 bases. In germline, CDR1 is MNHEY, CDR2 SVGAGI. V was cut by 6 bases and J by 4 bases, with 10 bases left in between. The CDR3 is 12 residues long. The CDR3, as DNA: TGTGCCAGCAGCCGGGACATGTACGAGCAGTACTTC. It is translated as CASSRDMYEQYF.

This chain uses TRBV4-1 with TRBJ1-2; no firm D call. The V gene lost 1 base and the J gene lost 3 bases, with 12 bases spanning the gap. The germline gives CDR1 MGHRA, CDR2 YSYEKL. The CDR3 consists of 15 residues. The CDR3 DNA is TGCGCCAGCAGCCAAGCGACACCCGAATACTATGGCTACACCTTC. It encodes CASSQATPEYYGYTF.

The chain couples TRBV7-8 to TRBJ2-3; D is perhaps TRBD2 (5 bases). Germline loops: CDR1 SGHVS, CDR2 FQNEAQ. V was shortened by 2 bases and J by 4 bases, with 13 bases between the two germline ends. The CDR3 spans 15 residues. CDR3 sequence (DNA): TGTGCCAGCAGCTTAACATATGAGGGCCCAGATACGCAGTATTTT. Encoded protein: CASSLTYEGPDTQYF.

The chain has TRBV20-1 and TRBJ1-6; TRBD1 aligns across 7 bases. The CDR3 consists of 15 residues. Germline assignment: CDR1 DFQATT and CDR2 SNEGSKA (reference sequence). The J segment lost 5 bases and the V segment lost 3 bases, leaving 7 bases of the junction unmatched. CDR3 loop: CSASWFDRDNSPLHF. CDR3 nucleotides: TGCAGTGCTAGTTGGTTCGACAGGGATAATTCACCCCTCCACTTT.

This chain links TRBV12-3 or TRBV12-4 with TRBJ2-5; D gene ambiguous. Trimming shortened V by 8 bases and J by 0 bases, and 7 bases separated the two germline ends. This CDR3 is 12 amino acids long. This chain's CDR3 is CASRRYQETQYF. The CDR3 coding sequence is TGTGCCAGCCGCCGGTACCAAGAGACCCAGTACTTC.

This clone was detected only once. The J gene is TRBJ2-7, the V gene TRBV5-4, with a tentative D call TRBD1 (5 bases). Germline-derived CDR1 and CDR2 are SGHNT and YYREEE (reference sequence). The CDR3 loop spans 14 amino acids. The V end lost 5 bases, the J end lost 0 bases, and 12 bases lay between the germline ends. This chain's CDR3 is CASSFRQSSYEQYF. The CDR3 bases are TGTGCCAGCAGTTTTAGACAGAGCTCCTACGAGCAGTACTTC. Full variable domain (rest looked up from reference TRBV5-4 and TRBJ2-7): ETGVTQSPTHLIKTRGQQVTLRCSSQSGHNTVSWYQQALGQGPQFIFQYYREEENGRGNFPPRFSGLQFPNYSSELNVNALELDDSALYLCASSFRQSSYEQYFGPGTRLTVT.

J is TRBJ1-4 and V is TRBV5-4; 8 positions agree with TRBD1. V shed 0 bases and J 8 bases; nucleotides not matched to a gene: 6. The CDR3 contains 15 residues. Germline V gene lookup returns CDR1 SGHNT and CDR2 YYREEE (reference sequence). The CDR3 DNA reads TGTGCCAGCAGCTTGGCCTCGACAGGGGCCGAAAAACTGTTTTTT. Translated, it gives CASSLASTGAEKLFF.

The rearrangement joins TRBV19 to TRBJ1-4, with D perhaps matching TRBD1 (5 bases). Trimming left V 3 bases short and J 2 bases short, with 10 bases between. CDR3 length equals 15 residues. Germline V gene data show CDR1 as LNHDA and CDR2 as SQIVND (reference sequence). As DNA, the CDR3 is TGTGCCAGTAGTATTAAAGGGGCCACTAATGAAAAACTGTTTTTT. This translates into CASSIKGATNEKLFF.

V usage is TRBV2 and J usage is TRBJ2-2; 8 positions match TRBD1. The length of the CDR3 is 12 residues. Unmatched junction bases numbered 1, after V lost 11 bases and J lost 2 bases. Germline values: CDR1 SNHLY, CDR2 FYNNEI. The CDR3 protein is CAGTGNTGELFF. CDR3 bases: TGTGCCGGGACAGGAAACACCGGGGAGCTGTTTTTT.

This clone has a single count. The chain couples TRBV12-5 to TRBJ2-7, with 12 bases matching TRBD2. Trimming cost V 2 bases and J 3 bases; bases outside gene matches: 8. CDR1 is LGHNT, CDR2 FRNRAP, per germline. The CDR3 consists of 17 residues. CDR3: CASGLPRRTSGNYEQYF. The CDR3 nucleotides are TGTGCTAGTGGTTTGCCCCGTCGGACTAGCGGGAACTACGAGCAGTACTTC.

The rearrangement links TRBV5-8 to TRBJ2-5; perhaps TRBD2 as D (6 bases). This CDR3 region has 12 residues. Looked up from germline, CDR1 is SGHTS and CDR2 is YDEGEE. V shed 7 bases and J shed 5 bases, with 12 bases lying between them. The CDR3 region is CASVGGGETQYF. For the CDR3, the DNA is TGTGCCAGCGTTGGAGGAGGGGAGACCCAGTACTTC.

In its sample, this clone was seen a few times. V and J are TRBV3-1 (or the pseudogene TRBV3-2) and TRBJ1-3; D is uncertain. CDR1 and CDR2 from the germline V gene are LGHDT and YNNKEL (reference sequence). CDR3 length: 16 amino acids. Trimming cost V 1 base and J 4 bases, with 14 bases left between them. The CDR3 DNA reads TGTGCCAGCAGCCAAGTTGATGAGGGAGCAGGAAACACCATATATTTT. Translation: CASSQVDEGAGNTIYF.

The CDR3 bases are TGTGCCAGCAGTGCTAGCTCCCGGGGCTACGAGCAGTACTTC. It is translated as CASSASSRGYEQYF. The chain links TRBV27 to TRBJ2-7; tentative D call: TRBD2 (5 bases). This CDR3 comprises 14 residues. The ends were cut back, 5 bases at V and 3 bases at J, with 14 bases in the middle. Germline CDR1 and CDR2: MNHEY and SMNVEV (reference sequence).